The rows below give T cell receptor beta chains drawn from one sample of a study of blood T cell repertoires in COVID-19. Clones were read by immunoSEQ multiplex PCR, and TCRdb kept only the in-frame ones, dropping some. This table has 100,000 to 150,000 clones, around 88% appearing once. Sequenced sample: peripheral blood. These receptors were taken from a man in his fifties with acute or convalescent COVID-19. CDR3s include the opening cysteine and the closing phenylalanine or tryptophan. The order of the fields is J gene, clone size, D gene, V gene, CDR3 protein, CDR3 DNA. D genes are given only for firm matches. Where a row states a size, it is once, few, many or the class of an expanded clone; other rows omit it.

TRBJ1-5	-	-	TRBV2	CASSESHSNQPQHF	TGTGCCAGCAGTGAATCACATAGCAATCAGCCCCAGCATTTT
TRBJ1-3	-	TRBD1	TRBV6-5	CASSTGATGNTIYF	TGTGCCAGCAGTACAGGGGCAACTGGAAACACCATATATTTT
TRBJ1-6	-	-	TRBV5-6	CASSLGRLNSPLHF	TGTGCCAGCAGCTTGGGCAGACTTAATTCACCCCTCCACTTT
TRBJ1-1	once	-	TRBV5-4	CASSSQINTEAFF	TGTGCCAGCAGCTCACAGATAAACACTGAAGCTTTCTTT
TRBJ2-7	-	TRBD2	TRBV28	CASSSRGVSSYEQYF	TGTGCCAGCAGCTCCCGGGGGGTTAGCTCCTACGAGCAGTACTTC
TRBJ2-1	-	-	TRBV7-2	CASSSDGGFYNEQFF	TGTGCCAGCAGTTCGGACGGAGGATTCTACAATGAGCAGTTCTTC
TRBJ1-1	-	-	TRBV12-3/TRBV12-4	CASSPTYGTEAFF	TGTGCCAGCAGTCCCACCTACGGCACTGAAGCTTTCTTT
TRBJ1-5	once	TRBD1	TRBV2	CASSEQGDGGYQPQHF	TGTGCCAGCAGTGAACAGGGGGATGGAGGTTATCAGCCCCAGCATTTT
TRBJ2-1	-	TRBD2	TRBV29-1	CSVGSGGSHEQFF	TGCAGCGTTGGGAGCGGGGGTTCCCATGAGCAGTTCTTC
TRBJ2-7	-	-	TRBV5-4	CASSSMGSPYEQYF	TGTGCCAGCAGCTCGATGGGCTCGCCCTACGAGCAGTACTTC
TRBJ2-2	-	-	TRBV12-5	CASGSMNTGELFF	TGTGCTAGTGGTTCCATGAACACCGGGGAGCTGTTTTTT
TRBJ1-1	-	TRBD1	TRBV6-5	CASSLSTGDTEAFF	TGTGCCAGCAGTCTATCGACAGGGGACACTGAAGCTTTCTTT
TRBJ1-2	-	-	TRBV28	CASRKGGVAGYTF	TGTGCCAGCCGAAAAGGAGGGGTAGCGGGCTACACCTTC
TRBJ1-3	-	TRBD1	TRBV5-1	CASSPQGAGNTIYF	TGCGCCAGCAGCCCACAGGGGGCTGGAAACACCATATATTTT
TRBJ1-1	-	-	TRBV7-9	CASSAHLTRAPNTEAFF	TGTGCCAGCAGCGCCCACCTGACCAGGGCCCCGAACACTGAAGCTTTCTTT
TRBJ2-1	-	TRBD2	TRBV14	CASSPGPGGRGYNEQFF	TGTGCCAGCAGCCCCGGCCCGGGGGGGAGGGGTTACAATGAGCAGTTCTTC
TRBJ2-1	once	-	TRBV12-3/TRBV12-4	CASQTGPYNEQFF	TGTGCCAGTCAGACAGGACCCTACAATGAGCAGTTCTTC
TRBJ2-5	-	TRBD2	TRBV5-1	CASSSGGAGETQYF	TGCGCCAGCAGCTCCGGGGGGGCCGGGGAGACCCAGTACTTC
TRBJ1-4	few	TRBD1	TRBV5-1	CASTLGNRGNEKLFF	TGCGCCAGCACTTTGGGAAACAGGGGAAACGAAAAACTGTTTTTT
TRBJ2-1	-	TRBD2	TRBV7-3	CASSLSPTSGGAYHNEQFF	TGTGCCAGCAGCTTGTCCCCAACTAGCGGGGGGGCCTACCACAATGAGCAGTTCTTC
TRBJ1-4	-	-	TRBV6-1	CASSEARTLLSEKLFF	TGTGCCAGCAGTGAAGCTAGGACATTATTGTCCGAAAAACTGTTTTTT
TRBJ1-1	-	TRBD1	TRBV20-1	CSASGGQVVLDTEAFF	TGCAGTGCTAGTGGGGGACAGGTGGTTTTGGACACTGAAGCTTTCTTT
TRBJ1-2	-	-	TRBV7-2	CASSPQTGQLGYTF	TGTGCCAGCAGCCCACAAACAGGGCAACTCGGCTACACCTTC
TRBJ2-7	-	-	TRBV28	CASSDRYEQYF	TGTGCCAGCAGCGACAGGTACGAGCAGTACTTC
TRBJ1-5	-	-	TRBV11-2	CASSHGGYQPQHF	TGTGCCAGCAGCCATGGGGGGTATCAGCCCCAGCATTTT
TRBJ1-2	-	-	TRBV19	CASSAHDRLHGYTF	TGTGCCAGTAGTGCCCATGACAGGCTGCATGGCTACACCTTC
TRBJ1-1	-	TRBD1	TRBV20-1	CSASTTGRGDTEAFF	TGCAGTGCTAGTACGACAGGGCGGGGAGACACTGAAGCTTTCTTT
TRBJ1-6	-	TRBD1	TRBV19	CASSGDRGTSPLHF	TGTGCCAGTAGTGGGGACAGGGGGACGTCACCCCTCCACTTT
TRBJ1-1	-	-	TRBV5-6	CASSSLKRGGTEAFF	TGTGCCAGCAGCTCACTGAAGAGGGGAGGCACTGAAGCTTTCTTT
TRBJ1-4	-	-	TRBV5-1	CASSLGPGNPNEKLFF	TGCGCCAGCAGCTTGGGACCCGGGAATCCAAATGAAAAACTGTTTTTT
TRBJ1-2	-	-	TRBV28	CASSLGQNYGYTF	TGTGCCAGCAGTTTAGGACAGAACTATGGCTACACCTTC
TRBJ1-2	-	TRBD1	TRBV9	CASSGETGGRNYGYTF	TGTGCCAGCAGCGGTGAAACAGGGGGCAGAAACTATGGCTACACCTTC
TRBJ2-1	-	TRBD1	TRBV5-4	CASSLAAGGGNEQFF	TGTGCCAGCAGCTTGGCCGCAGGGGGCGGGAATGAGCAGTTCTTC
TRBJ2-7	-	TRBD1	TRBV18	CASSPLGQGLVEQYF	TGTGCCAGCTCACCATTGGGACAGGGCTTAGTTGAGCAGTACTTC
TRBJ1-1	-	-	TRBV9	CASSVAPSMNTEAFF	TGTGCCAGCAGCGTAGCGCCCAGTATGAACACTGAAGCTTTCTTT
TRBJ1-1	-	-	TRBV11-2	CASSLGARGGTEAFF	TGTGCCAGCAGCTTGGGGGCCAGGGGTGGCACTGAAGCTTTCTTT
TRBJ2-7	-	-	TRBV29-1	CSVLSSYEQYF	TGCAGCGTCCTAAGCTCCTACGAGCAGTACTTC
TRBJ2-1	-	TRBD2	TRBV6-5	CASSNGRKIYNEQFF	TGTGCCAGCAGTAACGGGAGGAAGATATACAATGAGCAGTTCTTC
TRBJ2-1	-	-	TRBV6-5	CAVTSRNEQFF	TGTGCCGTTACCTCCCGGAATGAGCAGTTCTTC
TRBJ1-1	-	TRBD1	TRBV19	CASIKGAVGNTEAFF	TGTGCCAGTATCAAGGGGGCAGTCGGGAACACTGAAGCTTTCTTT
TRBJ1-4	-	-	TRBV4-1	CASSLLLVGGTNEKLFF	TGCGCCAGCAGCCTCCTTCTCGTGGGGGGAACTAATGAAAAACTGTTTTTT
TRBJ1-2	-	-	TRBV7-8	CASSLGLAGVGYTF	TGTGCCAGCAGCCTTGGATTGGCAGGGGTCGGCTACACCTTC
TRBJ2-1	-	-	TRBV27	CASSLGGRIEQFF	TGTGCCAGCAGTTTAGGCGGTAGGATTGAGCAGTTCTTC
TRBJ2-7	-	TRBD2	TRBV6-6	CASSVAGASYEQYF	TGTGCCAGCAGTGTAGCGGGGGCCTCCTACGAGCAGTACTTC
TRBJ1-2	-	-	TRBV5-1	CASSLGQALYGYTF	TGCGCCAGCAGCTTGGGACAGGCCCTCTATGGCTACACCTTC
TRBJ1-5	-	-	TRBV7-8	CASSPFDQPQHF	TGTGCCAGCAGCCCCTTCGATCAGCCCCAGCATTTT
TRBJ2-1	-	TRBD1	TRBV11-2	CASNSPGQFFEQFF	TGTGCCAGTAATTCCCCGGGACAGTTTTTTGAGCAGTTCTTC
TRBJ1-1	-	-	TRBV27	CASSPREVYTEAFF	TGTGCCAGCAGTCCCCGCGAAGTTTACACTGAAGCTTTCTTT
TRBJ2-3	-	-	TRBV5-1	CASSLDQATQYF	TGCGCCAGCAGCTTGGATCAGGCGACGCAGTATTTT
TRBJ2-7	once	TRBD2	TRBV7-9	CASSRPTSGRALIHEQYF	TGTGCCAGCAGCCGACCCACTAGCGGGAGGGCCTTAATCCACGAGCAGTACTTC
TRBJ2-1	-	-	TRBV18	CASSRSTLTFYNEQFF	TGTGCCAGCTCACGGAGCACCCTTACCTTTTACAATGAGCAGTTCTTC
TRBJ2-2	-	-	TRBV6-4	CASSDPPGRRLTGFTGELFF	TGTGCCAGCAGTGACCCACCTGGCCGGCGTCTTACAGGGTTTACCGGGGAGCTGTTTTTT
TRBJ2-5	-	TRBD2	TRBV28	CASRPGTTHPQETQYF	TGTGCCAGCAGGCCCGGGACTACCCACCCCCAAGAGACCCAGTACTTC
TRBJ2-1	-	-	TRBV11-2	CASSGGALNEQFF	TGTGCCAGCAGTGGCGGGGCGCTAAATGAGCAGTTCTTC
TRBJ1-5	-	-	TRBV14	CASSRFEGRANQPQHF	TGTGCCAGCAGCCGCTTCGAAGGGAGGGCCAATCAGCCCCAGCATTTT
TRBJ1-3	-	TRBD1	TRBV9	CASSAAGGSGNTIYF	TGTGCCAGCAGCGCCGCAGGGGGCTCTGGAAACACCATATATTTT
TRBJ1-6	-	-	TRBV27	CASSSFQGMSPLHF	TGTGCCAGCAGTTCCTTTCAGGGGATGTCACCCCTCCACTTT
TRBJ1-2	-	TRBD1	TRBV2	CASSVDRVSRGYTF	TGTGCCAGCAGTGTGGACAGGGTTTCACGGGGCTACACCTTC
TRBJ2-5	-	-	TRBV5-4	CASSGDTLETQYF	TGTGCCAGCAGCGGGGACACCCTGGAGACCCAGTACTTC
TRBJ2-7	-	-	TRBV19	CASSWVYSSYEQYF	TGTGCCAGTAGCTGGGTCTACAGCTCCTACGAGCAGTACTTC